Shown below are 20 T cell receptor beta chains from a single sample sequenced in a study of T cells in Graves' hyperthyroidism and ophthalmopathy. RNA transcripts served as the template for amplifying TCR beta CDR3 regions. The study used the HTBI primer set for a first-round RT-PCR of the TCR CDR3. Each CDR3 protein gets one entry after TCRdb re-called the multiplex PCR reads with MiXCR. The repertoire holds about 640,000 distinct CDR3 sequences, with about a fifth as singletons. The sequencing sample was made of blood. These receptor sequences come from a man aged 25-45 years with Graves' ophthalmopathy.

The V call is TRBV28, the J call TRBJ1-5; the D gene is possibly TRBD1 (6 bases). V lost 4 bases and J 2 bases, leaving 12 bases between the germline ends. CDR1 is MDHEN and CDR2 is SYDVKM in the germline V gene. The length of the CDR3 is 15 residues. The DNA of the CDR3 is TGTGCCAGCAGTTCCAGGAACAGGGGCAATCAGCCCCAGCATTTT. It yields the protein CASSSRNRGNQPQHF. Full variable domain (remainder filled in from reference TRBV28 and TRBJ1-5): DVKVTQSSRYLVKRTGEKVFLECVQDMDHENMFWYRQDPGLGLRLIYFSYDVKMKEKGDIPEGYSVSREKKERFSLILESASTNQTSMYLCASSSRNRGNQPQHFGDGTRLSIL.

This clonotype has at least ten counts. The rearrangement uses TRBV14 and TRBJ2-2, with a tentative D call TRBD2 (5 bases). Germline CDR1 is SGHDN and CDR2 is FVKESK. The CDR3 extends over 15 amino acids. The V and J ends lost 5 bases and 0 bases respectively, with 10 bases between them. The CDR3 sequence: CASSDGKANTGELFF. The CDR3 DNA sequence: TGTGCCAGCAGCGACGGGAAGGCGAACACCGGGGAGCTGTTTTTT.

The rearrangement uses TRBV5-5 and TRBJ2-7, with 8 bases that match TRBD2. This CDR3 region has 14 residues. Germline CDR1 reads SGHKS; CDR2 reads YYEKEE (reference sequence). J was trimmed by 5 bases and V by 3 bases; bases with no gene match: 7. The CDR3 loop reads CASSYVRGAHEQYF. The CDR3 nucleotides are TGTGCCAGCAGCTACGTGCGGGGGGCCCACGAGCAGTACTTC.

This chain connects TRBV19 to TRBJ2-1; D is unclear. With 1 base removed from V and 3 bases from J, the gap between germline ends came to 13 bases. The germline CDR1 and CDR2 sequences are LNHDA and SQIVND (reference sequence). CDR3 length equals 16 residues. Here the CDR3 reads CASSIVWGSLYNEQFF. The CDR3 coding sequence is TGTGCCAGTAGTATAGTTTGGGGATCCCTCTACAATGAGCAGTTCTTC.

A few counts support this clonotype. The chain's CDR3 is CASSEKLFGTYGYTF. CDR3 sequence (DNA): TGTGCCAGCAGTGAAAAGTTATTCGGGACCTATGGCTACACCTTC. The chain joins TRBV6-1 to TRBJ1-2; maybe TRBD1 (5 bases). Trimming shortened V by 2 bases and J by 4 bases, and 14 bases separated the two germline ends. The CDR3 extends over 15 amino acids. Germline CDR1 and CDR2: MNHNS and SASEGT.

The V and J genes are TRBV7-9 and TRBJ2-2; D uncertain. V lost 2 bases and J lost 3, with 10 bases in between. The CDR3 has 15 amino acids. The germline gives CDR1 SEHNR, CDR2 FQNEAQ (reference sequence). The CDR3 nucleotides are TGTGCCAGCAGCTTAATTCCCGGCGACACCGGGGAGCTGTTTTTT. Translation gives CASSLIPGDTGELFF.

V gene TRBV6-1 combines with J gene TRBJ2-1; TRBD2 matches at 7 bases. Germline V gene sequence: CDR1 MNHNS, CDR2 SASEGT. The CDR3 extends over 15 amino acids. V was clipped by 6 bases and J by 3 bases; unmatched bases: 8. CDR3 nucleotide sequence: TGTGCCAGCAGAATAGCGGGTTCCGGCTACAATGAGCAGTTCTTC. Its translation: CASRIAGSGYNEQFF.

This chain links TRBV28 with TRBJ1-4, with TRBD1 as a possible D gene (5 bases). The CDR3 length is 13 residues. Trimming removed 3 bases at V and 13 bases at J, with 15 bases between. Germline CDR1 reads MDHEN; CDR2 reads SYDVKM. The CDR3: CASSFRVREALFF. The CDR3 DNA follows: TGTGCCAGCAGTTTCAGGGTTCGGGAAGCACTGTTTTTT.

V is TRBV10-3 and J is TRBJ2-1; TRBD2 agrees at 8 bases. CDR1 is ENHRY, CDR2 SYGVKD, per germline. J lost 9 bases, V lost 2 bases, and 9 bases had no gene match. The CDR3 consists of 15 residues. Written as DNA, the CDR3 is TGTGCCATCAGTGAGGAGAGCGGGAGTCTAACTGAGCAGTTCTTC. Translation gives CAISEESGSLTEQFF.

The rearrangement uses TRBV28 and TRBJ2-6, with a weak D call TRBD1 (5 bases). This CDR3 has 19 amino acids. The ends were cut back, 5 bases at V and 0 bases at J, with 20 bases in the middle. CDR1 is MDHEN, CDR2 SYDVKM, per germline. CDR3 region: CASSPSPPGRFSGANVLTF. CDR3 bases: TGTGCCAGCAGTCCGTCCCCGCCAGGGCGATTCTCTGGGGCCAACGTCCTGACTTTC. The full variable domain, in which reference TRBV28 and TRBJ2-6 provide the parts outside the CDR3, is DVKVTQSSRYLVKRTGEKVFLECVQDMDHENMFWYRQDPGLGLRLIYFSYDVKMKEKGDIPEGYSVSREKKERFSLILESASTNQTSMYLCASSPSPPGRFSGANVLTFGAGSRLTVL.

CDR3 protein: CASGSKTQGFNSPLHF. The CDR3 DNA reads as TGTGCCAGCGGTTCTAAAACACAGGGGTTCAATTCACCCCTCCACTTT. V usage is TRBV6-5 and J usage is TRBJ1-6, with 7 bases that match TRBD1. The CDR3 contains 16 residues. Germline V gene data show CDR1 as MNHEY and CDR2 as SVGAGI. Trimming took 8 bases from V and 7 from J; bases not matched to a gene: 14.

This chain uses TRBV5-6 with TRBJ2-5; D gene unclear. Germline values: CDR1 SGHDT, CDR2 YYEEEE. V was trimmed by 2 bases and J by 5 bases, leaving 10 bases between them. This CDR3 region has 13 residues. CDR3 coding DNA: TGTGCCAGCAGCTTTATGAGTTTGGAGACCCAGTACTTC. It encodes CASSFMSLETQYF.

This clonotype was picked up many times. This sequence joins TRBV7-2 and TRBJ2-7, with D tentatively TRBD1 (5 bases). Germline V CDR1 and CDR2: SGHTA, FQGNSA. The CDR3 spans 13 residues. The germline V and J ends were trimmed by 5 bases and 4 bases, with 12 bases remaining between them. The CDR3 coding sequence is TGTGCCAGCAGCCCGCGACAGCTATACGAGCAGTACTTC. Translated, it gives CASSPRQLYEQYF.

This clonotype was counted only a few times. V is TRBV28 and J is TRBJ2-7; 9 bases fit TRBD1. This CDR3 has 14 residues. J lost 6 bases, V lost 1 base, and 4 bases had no gene match. The V gene's germline CDR1 is MDHEN and CDR2 SYDVKM. Written as DNA, the CDR3 is TGTGCCAGCAGTTTATACAAACAGGGGGCCGAGCAGTACTTC. This translates into CASSLYKQGAEQYF.

This clonotype was observed a few times. The chain recombines TRBV24-1 with TRBJ1-1; TRBD1 is a possible D gene (5 bases). Trimming removed 2 bases at V and 5 bases at J, with 17 bases between. The CDR3 is 16 residues long. From germline, CDR1 is KGHDR and CDR2 SFDVKD. CDR3 protein: CATSDSMGGKGTEAFF. The DNA for the CDR3 is TGTGCCACCAGTGATTCCATGGGGGGAAAGGGAACTGAAGCTTTCTTT.

A few counts support this clonotype. V is TRBV10-3 and J is TRBJ2-3, with 12 bases aligning to TRBD2. In germline, CDR1 is ENHRY, CDR2 SYGVKD. The CDR3 covers 17 residues. The trim removed 2 bases at V and 5 bases at J, leaving 8 bases unmatched. CDR3 DNA: TGTGCCATCAGTGAGCTGACTAGCGGGAGTGGTGGAGATACGCAGTATTTT. It translates to CAISELTSGSGGDTQYF.

The rearrangement links TRBV7-9 to TRBJ2-7; no clear D gene. The germline V gene has CDR1 SEHNR and CDR2 FQNEAQ (reference sequence). V was shortened by 4 bases and J by 5 bases, with 9 bases between the two germline ends. The CDR3 sequence is 12 residues long. In nucleotides, the CDR3 is TGTGCCAGCAGCTCAGATCATCACGAGCAGTACTTC. It translates to CASSSDHHEQYF.

Only a few counts were recorded for this clonotype. The chain combines TRBV7-6 with TRBJ2-2; D tentatively reads TRBD1 or TRBD2 (5 bases each). The germline V gene has CDR1 SGHVS and CDR2 FNYEAQ. V shed 5 bases and J shed 7 bases, with 20 bases lying between them. CDR3 length equals 16 residues. DNA of the CDR3: TGTGCCAGCAGCCTAGTGGGACCCGAAGGTGGCGGGGAGCTGTTTTTT. It translates to CASSLVGPEGGGELFF. Supplemented by reference TRBV7-6 and TRBJ2-2, the full variable domain reads GAGVSQSPRYKVTKRGQDVALRCDPISGHVSLYWYRQALGQGPEFLTYFNYEAQQDKSGLPNDRFSAERPEGSISTLTIQRTEQRDSAMYRCASSLVGPEGGGELFFGEGSRLTVL.

A note on this clonotype: This CDR3 is missing its conserved last phenylalanine or tryptophan, likely due to a read error. This chain links TRBV18 with TRBJ2-7; D is unresolved. The V gene lost 2 bases and the J gene lost 4 bases, with 6 bases spanning the gap. Per germline, CDR1 KGHSH and CDR2 LQKENI. CDR3 length: 12 residues. CDR3 nucleotide sequence: TGTGCCAGCTCACCATCTGCTTACGAGCAGTACCTC. It codes for CASSPSAYEQYL.

The CDR3 reads CASSLVAGAETQYF. The CDR3 coding sequence is TGTGCCAGCAGCTTAGTCGCAGGGGCAGAGACCCAGTACTTC. The chain couples TRBV7-6 to TRBJ2-5, with D possibly being TRBD1 (6 bases). Germline-derived CDR1 and CDR2 are SGHVS and FNYEAQ. The CDR3 covers 14 residues. The germline V and J ends were trimmed by 1 base and 4 bases, with 10 bases remaining between them.